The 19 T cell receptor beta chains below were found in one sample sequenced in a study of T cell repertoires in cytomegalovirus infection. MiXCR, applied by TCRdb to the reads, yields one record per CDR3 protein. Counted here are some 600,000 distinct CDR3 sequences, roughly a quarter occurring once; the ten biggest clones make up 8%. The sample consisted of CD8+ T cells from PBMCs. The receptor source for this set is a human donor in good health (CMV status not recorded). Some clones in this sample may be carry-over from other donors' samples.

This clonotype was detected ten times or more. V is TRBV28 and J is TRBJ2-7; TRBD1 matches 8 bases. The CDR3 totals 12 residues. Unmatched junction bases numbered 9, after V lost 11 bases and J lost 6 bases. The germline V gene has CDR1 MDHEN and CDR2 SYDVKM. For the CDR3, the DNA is TGTGCCGGACAGGGTTGGTTTCTCGAGCAGTACGTC. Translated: CAGQGWFLEQYV.

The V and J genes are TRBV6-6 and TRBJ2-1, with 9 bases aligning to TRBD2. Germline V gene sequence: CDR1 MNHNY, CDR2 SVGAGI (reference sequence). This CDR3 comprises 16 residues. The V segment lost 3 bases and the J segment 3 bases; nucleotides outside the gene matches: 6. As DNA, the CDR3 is TGTGCCAGCAGTTATGGAGCGGGGGGTTACTACAATGAGCAGTTCTTC. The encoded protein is CASSYGAGGYYNEQFF.

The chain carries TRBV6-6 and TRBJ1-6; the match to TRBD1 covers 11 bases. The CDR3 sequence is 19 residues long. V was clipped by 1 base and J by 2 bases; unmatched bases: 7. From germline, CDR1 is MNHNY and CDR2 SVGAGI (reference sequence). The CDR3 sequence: CASSYLGDRGETYNSPLHF. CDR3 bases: TGTGCCAGCAGTTACTTGGGGGACAGGGGGGAGACCTATAATTCACCCCTCCACTTT.

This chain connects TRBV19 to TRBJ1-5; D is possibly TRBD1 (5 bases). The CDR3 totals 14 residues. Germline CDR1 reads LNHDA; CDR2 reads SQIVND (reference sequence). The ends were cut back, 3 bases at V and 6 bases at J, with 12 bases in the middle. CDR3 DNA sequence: TGTGCCAGTAGTATCGGGGGGGTTTCTCAGCCCCAGCATTTT. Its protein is CASSIGGVSQPQHF.

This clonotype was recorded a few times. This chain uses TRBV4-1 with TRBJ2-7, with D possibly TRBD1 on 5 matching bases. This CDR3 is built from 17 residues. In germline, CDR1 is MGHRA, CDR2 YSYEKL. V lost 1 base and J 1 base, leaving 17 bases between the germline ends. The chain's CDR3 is CASSQVAGHQKSYEQYF. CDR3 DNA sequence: TGCGCCAGCAGCCAAGTAGCAGGACACCAAAAGTCCTACGAGCAGTACTTC.

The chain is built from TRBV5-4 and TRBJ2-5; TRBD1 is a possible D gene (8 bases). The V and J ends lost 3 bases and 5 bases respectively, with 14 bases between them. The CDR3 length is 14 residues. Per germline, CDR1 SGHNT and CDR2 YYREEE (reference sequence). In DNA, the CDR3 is TGTGCCAGCAGCTCATCACAGGGGGGGGAGACCCAGTACTTC. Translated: CASSSSQGGETQYF.

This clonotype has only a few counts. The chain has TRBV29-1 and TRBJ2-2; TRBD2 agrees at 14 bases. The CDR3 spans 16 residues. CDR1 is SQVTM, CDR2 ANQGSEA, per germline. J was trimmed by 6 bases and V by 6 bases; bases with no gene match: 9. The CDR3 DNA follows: TGCAGCGTCCTGGGACTAGCGGGGGTTGTTGCCGGGGAGCTGTTTTTT. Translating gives CSVLGLAGVVAGELFF.

The CDR3 is CASSWWGVNTEAFF. Here the CDR3 DNA reads TGTGCCAGCAGCTGGTGGGGCGTGAACACTGAAGCTTTCTTT. This sequence joins TRBV5-6 and TRBJ1-1; TRBD1 is a possible D gene (5 bases). V lost 3 bases, J lost 0 bases, and 9 bases lay in between. This CDR3 region has 14 residues. Germline CDR1 is SGHDT and CDR2 is YYEEEE.

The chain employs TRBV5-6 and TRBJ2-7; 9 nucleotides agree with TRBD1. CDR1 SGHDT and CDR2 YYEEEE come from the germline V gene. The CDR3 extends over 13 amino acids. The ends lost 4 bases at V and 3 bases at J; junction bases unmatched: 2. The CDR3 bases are TGTGCCAGCAGCGGGGACAGGGACTACGAGCAGTACGTC. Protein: CASSGDRDYEQYV.

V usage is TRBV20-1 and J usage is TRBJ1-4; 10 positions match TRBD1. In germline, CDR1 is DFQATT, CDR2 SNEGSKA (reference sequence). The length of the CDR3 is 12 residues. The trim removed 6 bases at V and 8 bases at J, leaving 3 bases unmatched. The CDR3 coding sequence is TGCAGTGCGGGACAGGGGCGGGAAAAACTGTTTTTT. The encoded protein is CSAGQGREKLFF.

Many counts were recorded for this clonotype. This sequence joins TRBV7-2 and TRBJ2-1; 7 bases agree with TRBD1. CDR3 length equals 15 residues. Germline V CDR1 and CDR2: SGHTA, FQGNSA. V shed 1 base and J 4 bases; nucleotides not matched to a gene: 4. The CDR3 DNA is TGTGCCAGCAGCTTAGGACAGGGTCTTTACAATGAGCAGTTCTTC. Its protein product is CASSLGQGLYNEQFF.

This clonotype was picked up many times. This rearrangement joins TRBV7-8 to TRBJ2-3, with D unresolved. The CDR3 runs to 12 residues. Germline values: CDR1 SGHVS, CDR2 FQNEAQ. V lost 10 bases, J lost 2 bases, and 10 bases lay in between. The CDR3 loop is CATSGLTDTQYF. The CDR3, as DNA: TGTGCCACCTCGGGCCTCACAGATACGCAGTATTTT.

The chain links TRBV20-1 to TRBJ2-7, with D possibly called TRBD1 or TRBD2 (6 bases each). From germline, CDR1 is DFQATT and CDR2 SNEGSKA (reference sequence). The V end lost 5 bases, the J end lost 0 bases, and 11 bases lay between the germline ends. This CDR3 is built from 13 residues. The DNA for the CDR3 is TGCAGTGCTTCGGGGGACAACTCCTACGAGCAGTACTTC. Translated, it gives CSASGDNSYEQYF.

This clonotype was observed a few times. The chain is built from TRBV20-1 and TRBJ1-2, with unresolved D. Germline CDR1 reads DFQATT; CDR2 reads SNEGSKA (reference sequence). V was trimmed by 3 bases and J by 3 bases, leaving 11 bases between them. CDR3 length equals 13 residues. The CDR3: CSASTVTHYGYTF. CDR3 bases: TGCAGTGCTAGTACGGTAACGCACTATGGCTACACCTTC.

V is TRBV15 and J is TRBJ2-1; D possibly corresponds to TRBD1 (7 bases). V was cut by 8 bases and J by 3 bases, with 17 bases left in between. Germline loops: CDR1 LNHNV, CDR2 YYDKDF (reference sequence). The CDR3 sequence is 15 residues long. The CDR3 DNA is TGTGCCACCGCGCGGGGACAGAGCCACTACAATGAGCAGTTCTTC. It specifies CATARGQSHYNEQFF.

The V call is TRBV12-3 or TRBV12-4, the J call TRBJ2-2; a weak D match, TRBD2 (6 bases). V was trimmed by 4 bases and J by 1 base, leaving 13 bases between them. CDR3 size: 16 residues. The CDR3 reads CASSSRGGENTGELFF. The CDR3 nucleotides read TGTGCCAGCAGTTCACGGGGCGGGGAGAACACCGGGGAGCTGTTTTTT.

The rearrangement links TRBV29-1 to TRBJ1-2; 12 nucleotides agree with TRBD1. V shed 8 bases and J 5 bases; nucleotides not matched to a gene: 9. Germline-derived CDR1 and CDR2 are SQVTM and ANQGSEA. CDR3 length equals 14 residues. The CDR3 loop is CSPRGQGAGYGYTF. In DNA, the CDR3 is TGCAGCCCCAGGGGACAGGGGGCGGGGTATGGCTACACCTTC.

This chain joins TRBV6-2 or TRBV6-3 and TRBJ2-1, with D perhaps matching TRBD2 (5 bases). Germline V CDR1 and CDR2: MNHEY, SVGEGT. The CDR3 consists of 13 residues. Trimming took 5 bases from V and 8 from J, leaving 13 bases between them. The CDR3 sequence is CASSKRDLDEQFF. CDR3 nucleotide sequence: TGTGCCAGCAGTAAGAGGGATCTTGATGAGCAGTTCTTC.

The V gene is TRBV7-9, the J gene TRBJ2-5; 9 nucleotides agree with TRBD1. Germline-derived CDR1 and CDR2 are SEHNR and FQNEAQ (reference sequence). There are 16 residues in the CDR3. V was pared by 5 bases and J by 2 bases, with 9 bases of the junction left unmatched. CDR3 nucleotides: TGTGCCAGCAGCCCCCGACAGGGGGGGGATCAAGAGACCCAGTACTTC. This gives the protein CASSPRQGGDQETQYF.